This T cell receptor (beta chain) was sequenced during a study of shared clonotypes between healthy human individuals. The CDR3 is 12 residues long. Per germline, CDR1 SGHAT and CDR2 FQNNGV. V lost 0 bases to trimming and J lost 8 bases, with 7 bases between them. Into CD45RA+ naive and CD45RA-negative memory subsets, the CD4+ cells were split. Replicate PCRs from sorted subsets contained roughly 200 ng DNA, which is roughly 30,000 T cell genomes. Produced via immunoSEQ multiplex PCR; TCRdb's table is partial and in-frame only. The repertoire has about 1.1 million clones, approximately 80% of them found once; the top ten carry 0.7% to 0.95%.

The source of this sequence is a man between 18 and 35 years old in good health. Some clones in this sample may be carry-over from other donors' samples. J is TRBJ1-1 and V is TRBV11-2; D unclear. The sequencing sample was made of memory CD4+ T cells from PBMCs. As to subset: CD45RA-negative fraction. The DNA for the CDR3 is TGTGCCAGCAGCTTAGAGTATGCCGAAGCTTTCTTT. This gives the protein CASSLEYAEAFF.